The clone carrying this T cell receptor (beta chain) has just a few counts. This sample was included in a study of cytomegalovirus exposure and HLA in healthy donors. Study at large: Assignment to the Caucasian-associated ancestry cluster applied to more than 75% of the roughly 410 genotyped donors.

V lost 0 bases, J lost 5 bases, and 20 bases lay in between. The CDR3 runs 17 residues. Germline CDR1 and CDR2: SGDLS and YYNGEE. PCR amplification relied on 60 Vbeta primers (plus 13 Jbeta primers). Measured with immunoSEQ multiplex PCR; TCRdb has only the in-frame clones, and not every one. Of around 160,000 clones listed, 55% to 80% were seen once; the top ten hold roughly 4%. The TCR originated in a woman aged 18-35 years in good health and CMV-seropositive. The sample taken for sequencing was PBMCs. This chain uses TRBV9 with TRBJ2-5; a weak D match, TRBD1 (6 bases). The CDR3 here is CASSVAAAGDFMETQYF. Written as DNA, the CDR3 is TGTGCCAGCAGCGTAGCTGCGGCAGGGGATTTTATGGAGACCCAGTACTTC.